This T cell receptor beta chain stems from a study of cytomegalovirus exposure and HLA in healthy donors (dated by TCRdb to the late 2010s). The study in broad terms: According to an earlier analysis of a few hundred of the donors, 150 million to 200 million T cells yielded over 90 million unique TCR beta sequences and less than 300 Gb of sequence data. An early release covering about 600 HLA-typed donors comprised roughly 300 gigabases of sequencing data and approximately 80 million unique TCR sequences. The genetic ancestry cluster associated with self-reported Caucasian donors included over 65% of the 300 to 400 genotyped donors. The study aimed to test whether signatures of past pathogen exposure could be identified by cataloging public T cell receptors. Using immunosequencing, the study profiled T cell repertoires from about 610 subjects and related those repertoires to cytomegalovirus serostatus. Along with the approximately 620-subject first cohort, a separate validation cohort of over a hundred different subjects was used. To predict cytomegalovirus infection status, the study brought together high-throughput TCR immunosequencing, statistical association of individual TCRs with disease status, and machine learning. A later analysis re-examined previously published TCR beta repertoires from several hundred donors and added high-resolution HLA genotyping to investigate patterns of TCR occurrence. Rather than using new phenotypic data, the later analysis identified candidate immune exposures from TCR beta sequences and from how often those sequences occurred across donors. An earlier analysis of several hundred of the donors applied high-throughput TCR beta sequencing to assess whether each TCR beta V gene segment acted as functional or pseudogenic. Alongside the repertoire data, information on donor age, sex, ethnicity and CMV serostatus was compiled. A later genetic analysis took genome-wide SNP genotypes for 398 of the 666 donors and used that subset as a discovery cohort. Every discovery cohort repertoire had been produced on one sequencing platform. HLA typing included class I and class II loci at four-digit resolution. Typing coverage differed by locus: A, B, C, DRB1 and DQB1 were typed in about 620-640 donors, DQA1 in around 500, DPA1 in nearly 610, and DPB1 in 450 to 480. Because of strong linkage in the cohort, roughly five DR-DQ haplotypes were treated as single units for association and clustering. On average, about 200,000 unique TCR beta nucleotide sequences were sequenced per donor among some 420 genotyped donors of the cohort, with approximately 18% of those sequences being non-productive. Results the study describes overall, beyond this receptor: A later analysis reported that several top co-occurrence clusters appeared linked to parvovirus B19, influenza, CMV and Epstein-Barr virus. V-gene and J-gene trimming of TCR beta chains was associated with a missense DCLRE1C variant in a later genetic analysis, and the association was replicated in an independent cohort. Most CMV-associated TCR beta chains appeared to be HLA-restricted in a later analysis, and the HLA associations seemed to be driven largely by CMV exposure. In the study, about 150 TCR beta chains were listed as associated with cytomegalovirus. In a later analysis, HLA-associated TCR beta chains showed more clonal expansion and lower generation probabilities than non-associated chains that were equally common. According to a later analysis, TCR association rates differed among HLA loci, with DRB1 alleles showing the most associated TCRs and HLA-C alleles showing the fewest. Linkage disequilibrium might explain the correlated functional status among segregating V segments, but an unknown experimental factor could not be excluded. For the cohort, immune exposure information was limited to CMV serostatus. In vitro tests confirmed that three of the cytomegalovirus-associated TCR beta chains recognize cytomegalovirus antigens. The presence/absence analyses assumed that sequencing depth was roughly uniform across donors, and that assumption may not be true. Cytomegalovirus status was reported to be diagnosed by the classifier with high specificity and sensitivity in both the original and validation cohorts. In a later analysis, some 18,000 TCR beta sequences were associated with specific HLA alleles at a false discovery rate of 0.05. In an earlier analysis of 587 of the donors, most TCR beta V segments appeared in productive rearrangements about 87% or about 30% of the time, broadly matching IMGT annotations. It was suggested by the authors that the approach could potentially be generalized to other disease states and immunological phenotypes. A later genetic analysis reported fewer N-insertions in productive TCRs among donors in an Asian-associated ancestry cluster than the approximately 700-donor mean. When HLA alleles, especially DR and DQ, strongly co-occurred, attributing TCR associations to individual alleles was difficult. A further reported finding was that TCR beta sequences accurately predicted the HLA-A and HLA-B alleles for most subjects in the first cohort. Most TCR sequences were seen in very few donors, while some public TCRs were found in many individuals. A cluster of highly shared sequence variants was judged likely to represent a technical artifact of the sequencing pipeline. Around 16 rarely observed V segments, including chromosome 9 orphons, were excluded from the earlier analysis of 550 to 700 of the donors because counts were too low. Some IMGT-functional V segments, including TRBV6-2 and TRBV6-3, could not be distinguished by the 87-base-pair reads and were therefore excluded. HLA typing was unavailable for some donors at each locus, so association tests used only the typed subset. This cohort had only TCR beta chains sequenced, and the lack of alpha or paired-chain data limited which features could be detected.

Libraries were constructed by the immunoSEQ multiplex PCR assay. For the multiplex PCR, a mixture combining 60 forward primers for TCR Vbeta segments and 13 reverse primers for TCR Jbeta segments was used. A multiplex PCR assay on genomic DNA amplified the CDR3 region of rearranged TCR beta genes. The amplified TCR beta libraries were sequenced on the Illumina HiSeq System as 87-base-pair reads. From the authors' description of their analysis: A later analysis counted approximately 74 million unique TCR beta chains across the 600 to 850 repertoires, and 9 million to 14 million of these chains were shared by at least two donors. A nearest-neighbor algorithm error-corrected the raw reads and collapsed the reads into unique sequences, merging closely related sequences to remove PCR and sequencing errors. CDR3 sequences were aligned to IMGT reference sequences to assign V, D and J gene segments. For a sequence to be retained, a match of at least six nucleotides was required to both a V gene segment and a J gene segment. A rearrangement was called productive if the CDR3 had no stop codons and remained in frame with V and J, and every other rearrangement was called non-productive. Following IMGT convention, CDR3 was defined as the stretch from the second conserved V-encoded cysteine to the conserved J-encoded phenylalanine. The earlier analysis of some 580 of the donors excluded any sequence lacking an unambiguous match to a single V gene segment. In an earlier analysis of more than 500 of the donors, a V segment was called functional when productive rearrangements were above 56.7%, and segregating when the standard deviation between donors exceeded 5%. A statistical classification framework was built for diagnosing cytomegalovirus status from the catalog of TCR beta chain sequences. In a later analysis, V and J genes were assigned by comparing TCR nucleotide sequences against IMGT/GENE-DB human TR gene sequences. A later analysis assigned CDR3 sequences and most-parsimonious VDJ recombination scenarios with the TCRdist pipeline. In a later analysis, each TCR beta chain was defined by its CDR3 amino acid sequence together with its V-gene family, and reads without a unique V-gene family were excluded. As a way to deal with suspected cross-contamination and a sequencing artifact, a later analysis dropped nearly 600 nucleotide sequences that were highly shared and had low generation probability. For each public chain, a later analysis derived a clonal expansion index from normalized ranks of inferred template counts within each repertoire. Generation probabilities in a later analysis came from a VDJ recombination model fitted to out-of-frame rearrangements, and those results were checked against IGoR. In a later analysis, hypergeometric tests were used to score TCR-TCR, TCR-HLA and TCR-CMV co-occurrence, with a repertoire-size bias correction applied to TCR pairs. False discovery rates were estimated in a later analysis by permuting HLA or CMV assignments 20 times. In a later analysis, co-occurring TCRs were grouped with DBSCAN, and TCRdist sequence similarity was added when clustering was performed within HLA-allele-positive subsets. Repertoires with fewer than 30,000 or more than 120,000 public chains, plus five repertoires with anomalous nucleotide sharing, were excluded from co-occurrence clustering. In its TCRdb copy, this immuneACCESS table keeps in-frame sequences only and misses some clones. Where compared with another copy, unresolved V genes explain less than half of these, and the others have no known cause. V and J calls plus clone size are reproduced from that table; the DNA served to infer D and trimming. Here the sample has approximately 190,000 clones; around four fifths occur a single time. Less than 0.85% of the sample lies in the top ten.

In total, roughly 710 healthy bone marrow donors made up the cohort. All cohort members were sampled while nominally healthy, although unrecorded immune exposures were likely present. The donor was CMV seronegative and was included in the group of a few hundred seronegative cohort members. Each donor provided a peripheral blood sample, and peripheral blood mononuclear cells were used for TCR beta sequencing. Genomic DNA extraction from the blood cell samples was performed with the Qiagen DNeasy Blood Extraction Kit. Ends trimmed: V by 0 bases, J by 5 bases; bases unmatched to a gene: 4. Looking up the germline V gene yields CDR1 LGHNA and CDR2 YNFKEQ. From the cysteine up to the phenylalanine, the CDR3 has a length of 14 residues. CDR3 DNA only is kept here, 42 bases in frame from base 1. A word on this clone: Its antigen is still unknown. Within one base of it there is no much larger clone, and no base qualities were kept.

The sequenced sample consisted of PBMCs. The chain links TRBV4-2 with TRBJ2-7; 7 central bases correspond to TRBD2. This receptor was obtained from a woman under 30 in good health and CMV-seronegative. The nucleotide sequence is given as TGTGCCAGCAGCCAAGATTGGACTAGTGACGAGCAGTACTTC. Its translation reads: CASSQDWTSDEQYF.